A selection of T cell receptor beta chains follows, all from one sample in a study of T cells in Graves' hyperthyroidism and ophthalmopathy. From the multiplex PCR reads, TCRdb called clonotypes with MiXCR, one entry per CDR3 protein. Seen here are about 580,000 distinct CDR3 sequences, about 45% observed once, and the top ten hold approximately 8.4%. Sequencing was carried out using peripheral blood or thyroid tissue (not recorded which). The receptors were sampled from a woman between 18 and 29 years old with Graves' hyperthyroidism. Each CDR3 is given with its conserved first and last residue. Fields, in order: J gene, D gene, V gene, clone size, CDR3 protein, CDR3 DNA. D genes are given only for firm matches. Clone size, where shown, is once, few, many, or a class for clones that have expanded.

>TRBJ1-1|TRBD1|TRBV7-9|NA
CASSLGTSDRESVF
TGTGCCAGCAGCTTAGGCACGTCGGACAGGGAGAGTGTCTTT
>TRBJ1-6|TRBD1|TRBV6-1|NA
CASREGTGGNQPHF
TGTGCCAGCAGGGAGGGGACAGGGGGTAATCAGCCCCACTTT
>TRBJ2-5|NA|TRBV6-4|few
CASSARVDRQETQYF
TGTGCCAGCAGTGCTAGAGTCGACCGCCAAGAGACCCAGTACTTC
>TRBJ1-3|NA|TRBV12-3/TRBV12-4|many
CASSLRTASFGNTIYF
TGTGCCAGCAGCCTCCGGACAGCGAGTTTCGGAAACACCATATATTTT
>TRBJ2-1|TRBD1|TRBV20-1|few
CSASYQGDANEQFF
TGCAGTGCTAGTTATCAGGGGGATGCCAATGAGCAGTTCTTC
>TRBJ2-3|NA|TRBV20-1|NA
CSARGAARNTDTQYF
TGCAGTGCTAGAGGGGCGGCGCGCAACACAGATACGCAGTATTTT
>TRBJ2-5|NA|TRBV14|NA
CASSQVLGLGTQYF
TGTGCCAGCAGCCAAGTTCTCGGGCTGGGGACCCAGTACTTC
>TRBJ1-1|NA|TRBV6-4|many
CASSVDGDENTEAFF
TGTGCCAGCAGTGTAGACGGGGATGAGAACACTGAAGCTTTCTTT
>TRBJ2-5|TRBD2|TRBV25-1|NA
CASSSATSGELQETQYF
TGTGCCAGCAGTAGTGCGACTAGCGGGGAACTCCAAGAGACCCAGTACTTC
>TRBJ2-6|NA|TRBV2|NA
CASSVGNVLTF
TGTGCCAGCTCTGTGGGCAACGTCCTGACTTTC
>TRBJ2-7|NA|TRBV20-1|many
CSASRPVSYEQYF
TGCAGTGCTAGCCGACCCGTCTCCTACGAGCAGTACTTC
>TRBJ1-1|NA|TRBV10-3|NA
CAISDDEQGYAETFF
TGTGCCATCAGTGATGACGAACAGGGATACGCTGAAACTTTCTTT
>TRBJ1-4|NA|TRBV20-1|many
CSARDRPGLATNEKLFF
TGCAGTGCTAGAGATCGCCCAGGGTTGGCAACTAATGAAAAACTGTTTTTT
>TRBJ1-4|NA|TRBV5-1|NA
CASSLEGEAEKLFF
TGCGCCAGCAGCTTGGAGGGGGAGGCTGAAAAACTGTTTTTT
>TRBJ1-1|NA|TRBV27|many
CASSLMGHGTEAFF
TGTGCCAGCAGCCTAATGGGGCACGGCACTGAAGCTTTCTTT
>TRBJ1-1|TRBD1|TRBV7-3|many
CASSLNGQGEAFF
TGTGCCAGCAGCTTAAATGGACAGGGGGAAGCTTTCTTT
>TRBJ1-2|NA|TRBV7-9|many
CASSLSDGNYGYTF
TGTGCCAGCAGCTTGTCCGACGGGAACTATGGCTACACCTTC
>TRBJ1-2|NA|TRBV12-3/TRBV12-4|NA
CASSRGTDTLGYTF
TGTGCCAGCAGTCGGGGTACAGATACGCTTGGCTACACCTTC
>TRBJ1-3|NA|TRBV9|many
CASSVAPGNTIYF
TGTGCCAGCAGCGTAGCTCCGGGAAACACCATATATTTT
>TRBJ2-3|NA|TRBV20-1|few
CSAPGQSTDTQYF
TGCAGTGCCCCCGGGCAGAGCACAGATACGCAGTATTTT
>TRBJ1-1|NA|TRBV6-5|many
CASSYWAGDTEAFF
TGTGCCAGCAGTTACTGGGCAGGGGACACTGAAGCTTTCTTT
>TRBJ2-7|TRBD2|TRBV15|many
CATSRAAGAPSYEQYF
TGTGCCACCAGCAGAGCAGCGGGAGCCCCTTCCTACGAGCAGTACTTC
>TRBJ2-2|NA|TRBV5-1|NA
CASSLAGLDTGELFF
TGCGCCAGCAGCTTGGCGGGACTCGACACCGGGGAGCTGTTTTTT
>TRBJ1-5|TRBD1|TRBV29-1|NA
CSVRQGYVNQPQHF
TGCAGCGTACGACAGGGGTACGTCAATCAGCCCCAGCATTTT
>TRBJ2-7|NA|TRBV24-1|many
CATSEGVGGAYEQYF
TGTGCCACCAGTGAAGGCGTTGGGGGCGCGTACGAGCAGTACTTC
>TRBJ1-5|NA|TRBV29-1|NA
CSVADGGQPQHF
TGCAGCGTGGCGGATGGGGGGCAGCCCCAGCATTTT
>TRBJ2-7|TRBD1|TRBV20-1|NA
CSADRGTSYEQYF
TGCAGTGCCGACAGGGGAACCTCCTACGAGCAGTACTTC
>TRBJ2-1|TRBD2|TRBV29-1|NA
CSVVPTSGRALSSYNEQFF
TGCAGCGTCGTACCTACTAGCGGGAGGGCCCTAAGCTCCTACAATGAGCAGTTCTTC
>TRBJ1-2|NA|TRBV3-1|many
CASSPRPVRGYTF
TGTGCCAGCAGCCCGCGACCCGTCCGGGGCTACACCTTC
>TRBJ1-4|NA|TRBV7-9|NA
CASSFPGSGKLFF
TGTGCCAGCAGCTTTCCTGGTTCTGGAAAACTGTTTTTT
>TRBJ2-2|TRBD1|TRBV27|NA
CASLDRGRPGELFF
TGTGCCAGCTTAGACAGGGGAAGGCCCGGGGAGCTGTTTTTT
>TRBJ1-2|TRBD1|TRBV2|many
CASSEGRGRFYGYTF
TGTGCCAGCAGTGAGGGCAGGGGGCGGTTCTATGGCTACACCTTC
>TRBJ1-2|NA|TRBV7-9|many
CASSRPRTATQNYGYTF
TGTGCCAGCAGCCGCCCAAGGACGGCGACCCAGAACTATGGCTACACCTTC
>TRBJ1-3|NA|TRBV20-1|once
CSARDLRESGNTIYF
TGCAGTGCTAGAGACCTCAGGGAAAGTGGAAACACCATATATTTT
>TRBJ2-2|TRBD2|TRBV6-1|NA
CASTPTSGSAGELFF
TGTGCCAGCACCCCGACTAGCGGGAGTGCCGGGGAGCTGTTTTTT
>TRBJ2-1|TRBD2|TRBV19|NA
CASSIQREGEQFF
TGTGCCAGTAGTATTCAGCGGGAGGGGGAGCAGTTCTTC
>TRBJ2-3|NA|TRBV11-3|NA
CASSPYSGSGTDTQYF
TGTGCCAGCAGCCCCTACAGCGGGTCCGGCACAGATACGCAGTATTTT
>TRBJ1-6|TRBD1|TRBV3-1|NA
CASSQLGGASSPLHF
TGTGCCAGCAGCCAACTAGGGGGCGCTTCTTCACCCCTCCACTTT